These 32 T cell receptor beta chains originate from one sample sequenced in a study of Tregs in tolerant kidney transplant recipients. Data came from immunoSEQ multiplex PCR; TCRdb stores just in-frame clones and leaves some out. The profile shows approximately 99,000 clones, 90% of them singletons. The sample consisted of CD4+ T cells from blood, taken before the transplant. The source of these receptors is a human donor who received a combined kidney and bone marrow transplant.

This CDR3 is CASSYQTSGANVLTF. In DNA, the CDR3 is TGTGCCAGCAGTTACCAGACTTCTGGGGCCAACGTCCTGACTTTC. The chain uses TRBV6-6 and TRBJ2-6; D gene ambiguous. Between the trimmed V and J ends, which lost 2 bases and 1 base, there was a span of 6 bases. The CDR3 covers 15 residues. CDR1 MNHNY and CDR2 SVGAGI come from the germline V gene (reference sequence).

The chain recombines TRBV5-6 with TRBJ1-1; D call uncertain. This CDR3 region has 14 residues. Deletions cut 2 bases from V and 3 bases from J, with 11 bases between. Germline lookup yields CDR1 SGHDT and CDR2 YYEEEE. CDR3 sequence: CASSFRVQYTEAFF. CDR3 DNA: TGTGCCAGCAGCTTCCGGGTCCAGTACACTGAAGCTTTCTTT.

This chain links TRBV12-5 with TRBJ1-3; D is uncertain. V shed 0 bases and J shed 3 bases, with 18 bases lying between them. CDR3 length: 18 residues. Looked up from germline, CDR1 is LGHNT and CDR2 is FRNRAP. The CDR3 reads CASGLVARGSENGNTIYF. The CDR3 region has the DNA TGTGCTAGTGGTTTGGTCGCACGCGGGTCAGAGAATGGAAACACCATATATTTT.

This clone was counted once. This chain connects TRBV10-2 to TRBJ1-5; 10 bases agree with TRBD1. The junction had 3 bases not matched to a gene; V was cut back by 0 bases and J by 7 bases. Per the germline V gene, CDR1 is WSHSY and CDR2 is SAAADI. CDR3 size: 15 residues. The CDR3 is CASSESLGQGQPQHF. The CDR3 DNA reads TGCGCCAGCAGTGAGTCGTTGGGACAGGGGCAGCCCCAGCATTTT.

The gene calls are TRBV28 and TRBJ2-3, with unresolved D. Germline assignment: CDR1 MDHEN and CDR2 SYDVKM. With 4 bases removed from V and 4 bases from J, the gap between germline ends came to 15 bases. The CDR3 covers 15 residues. The CDR3 DNA is TGTGCCAGCAGTTCAACCCCTTCTAGGCCAGATACGCAGTATTTT. Translation: CASSSTPSRPDTQYF.

V and J are TRBV29-1 and TRBJ2-7, with 8 positions matching TRBD1. Unmatched junction bases numbered 8, after V lost 5 bases and J lost 5 bases. The germline CDR1 and CDR2 sequences are SQVTM and ANQGSEA. The CDR3 consists of 13 residues. CDR3 coding DNA: TGCAGCGTTTGCCTTCCAGGGGGCAACGAGCAGTACTTC. Protein sequence: CSVCLPGGNEQYF.

This clone was picked up a small number of times. V gene TRBV4-1 combines with J gene TRBJ2-1; 10 nucleotides align to TRBD2. The germline V gene encodes CDR1 MGHRA and CDR2 YSYEKL. V shed 0 bases and J 7 bases; nucleotides not matched to a gene: 9. The CDR3 covers 17 residues. The CDR3 DNA is TGCGCCAGCAGCCAAGAGAAGGAACTAGCGGGACGGAATGAGCAGTTCTTC. This translates into CASSQEKELAGRNEQFF.

The rearrangement joins TRBV5-1 to TRBJ1-4; no definite D call. With 3 bases removed from V and 0 bases from J, the gap between germline ends came to 12 bases. The CDR3 extends over 16 amino acids. Germline CDR1 reads SGHRS; CDR2 reads YFSETQ. The CDR3 region has the DNA TGCGCCAGCAGCTGGGAGGGAGATCCAACTAATGAAAAACTGTTTTTT. Amino acids: CASSWEGDPTNEKLFF.

The J gene is TRBJ1-1, the V gene TRBV11-2; TRBD1 might be the D (6 bases). The CDR3 is 15 amino acids. Germline V gene data show CDR1 as SGHAT and CDR2 as FQNNGV. Trimming removed 4 bases from V and 4 bases from J, with 16 bases in between. CDR3 bases: TGTGCCAGCAGCTCCAGGGGTGAGTCGAGCACTGAAGCTTTCTTT. Translating it yields CASSSRGESSTEAFF.

J is TRBJ2-7 and V is TRBV27, with TRBD2 matching over 10 bases. The CDR3 loop spans 15 amino acids. Germline V lookup: CDR1 MNHEY, CDR2 SMNVEV (reference sequence). The V and J ends lost 6 bases and 1 base, in that order; junction bases with no gene match: 6. CDR3: CASRLGLANSYEQYF. The DNA of the CDR3 is TGTGCCAGCAGGCTGGGACTAGCGAATTCCTACGAGCAGTACTTC.

The chain combines TRBV9 with TRBJ1-1; 7 bases match TRBD1. The CDR3 contains 16 residues. The germline V gene has CDR1 SGDLS and CDR2 YYNGEE. V lost 5 bases and J lost 0; bases outside the gene matches: 10. The CDR3 DNA reads TGTGCCAGCAGTCTCAGGGGGGTTACCATGAACACTGAAGCTTTCTTT. It yields the protein CASSLRGVTMNTEAFF. Full variable domain (missing parts from reference TRBV9 and TRBJ1-1): DSGVTQTPKHLITATGQRVTLRCSPRSGDLSVYWYQQSLDQGLQFLIQYYNGEERAKGNILERFSAQQFPDLHSELNLSSLELGDSALYFCASSLRGVTMNTEAFFGQGTRLTVV.

V is TRBV7-9 and J is TRBJ2-7, with TRBD1 matching over 11 bases. CDR1 SEHNR and CDR2 FQNEAQ come from the germline V gene (reference sequence). The CDR3 has 15 residues. J lost 5 bases, V lost 5 bases, and 8 bases had no gene match. The chain's CDR3 is CASSRPGQGVNEQYF. CDR3 DNA sequence: TGTGCCAGCAGCCGACCGGGACAGGGGGTCAACGAGCAGTACTTC.

V usage is TRBV30 and J usage is TRBJ1-5; 7 bases fit TRBD1. Losses at the gene ends were 0 bases for V and 3 bases for J; bases not matched to a gene: 11. The germline V gene encodes CDR1 GTSNPN and CDR2 SVGIG (reference sequence). The CDR3 length is 17 residues. Written as DNA, the CDR3 is TGTGCCTGGAGTGTACGCAGGGGGTCCGTTTTCAATCAGCCCCAGCATTTT. Protein sequence: CAWSVRRGSVFNQPQHF.

This chain links TRBV6-6 with TRBJ2-1; tentatively, D is TRBD1 (6 bases). Between the trimmed V and J ends, which lost 7 bases and 12 bases, there was a span of 22 bases. Looked up from germline, CDR1 is MNHNY and CDR2 is SVGAGI (reference sequence). This CDR3 is 14 amino acids long. The CDR3: CASTPGRAGVVQFF. CDR3 nucleotides: TGTGCCAGCACCCCGGGCCGGGCAGGGGTGGTGCAGTTCTTC.

This sequence joins TRBV11-3 and TRBJ2-1; tentative D call: TRBD2 (7 bases). CDR1 and CDR2 from the germline V gene are SGHNT and YENEEA. This CDR3 region has 16 residues. The V gene lost 0 bases and the J gene lost 7 bases, with 16 bases spanning the gap. CDR3 residues: CASSLEGGRAFNEQFF. The CDR3 coding sequence is TGTGCCAGCAGCTTAGAAGGGGGGAGGGCCTTTAATGAGCAGTTCTTC.

This clone has a single count. The chain couples TRBV5-6 to TRBJ2-7; tentative D call: TRBD1 (5 bases). Trimming took off 1 base at V and 5 bases at J, with 16 bases between the two ends. This CDR3 has 15 amino acids. The germline gives CDR1 SGHDT, CDR2 YYEEEE. The CDR3 here is CASSLLGEFNDEQYF. CDR3 nucleotides: TGTGCCAGCAGCTTGCTAGGGGAATTTAACGACGAGCAGTACTTC.

The chain combines TRBV7-6 with TRBJ2-1, with TRBD2 identical over 11 bases. Germline V gene lookup returns CDR1 SGHVS and CDR2 FNYEAQ. The CDR3 sequence is 16 residues long. Trimming took 0 bases from V and 6 from J; bases not matched to a gene: 4. Written as DNA, the CDR3 is TGTGCCAGCAGCTTAGCGGGGACTAGCGGCATCAATGAGCAGTTCTTC. Its translation is CASSLAGTSGINEQFF.

The V call is TRBV7-7, the J call TRBJ2-2; possible D gene TRBD2, 7 bases. This CDR3 comprises 16 residues. The V end was cut by 7 bases, the J end by 0 bases, with 15 bases between. The germline V gene encodes CDR1 SSHAT and CDR2 FNYEAQ (reference sequence). Written as DNA, the CDR3 is TGTGCCAGCACCCTGGGGGGGGCTCCGAACACCGGGGAGCTGTTTTTT. Its protein product is CASTLGGAPNTGELFF.

The V gene is TRBV14, the J gene TRBJ2-1, with D perhaps TRBD2 (5 bases). Germline assignment: CDR1 SGHDN and CDR2 FVKESK. This CDR3 comprises 13 residues. V was shortened by 0 bases and J by 10 bases, with 10 bases between the two germline ends. The CDR3 spells CASSQDPGSEQFF. In DNA form, the CDR3 reads TGTGCCAGCAGCCAAGATCCGGGATCCGAGCAGTTCTTC.

The chain recombines TRBV12-5 with TRBJ2-1; 10 bases agree with TRBD1. J was trimmed by 7 bases and V by 1 base; bases with no gene match: 1. The V gene's germline CDR1 is LGHNT and CDR2 FRNRAP. The CDR3 sequence is 14 residues long. The CDR3 here is CASGLGQGANEQFF. CDR3 nucleotides: TGTGCTAGTGGTTTGGGACAGGGGGCAAATGAGCAGTTCTTC.

The rearrangement joins TRBV27 to TRBJ2-4, with a tentative D call TRBD2 (5 bases). Between the trimmed V and J ends, which lost 5 bases and 5 bases, there was a span of 13 bases. The CDR3 length is 14 residues. The germline V gene has CDR1 MNHEY and CDR2 SMNVEV (reference sequence). Here the CDR3 reads CASSPHRGENIQYF. The CDR3 coding sequence is TGTGCCAGCAGTCCACACCGGGGAGAAAACATTCAGTACTTC.

This chain links TRBV5-1 with TRBJ2-3; D possibly corresponds to TRBD2 (6 bases). Trimming removed 1 base from V and 5 bases from J, with 11 bases in between. Germline assignment: CDR1 SGHRS and CDR2 YFSETQ. This CDR3 is built from 14 residues. Here the CDR3 reads CASSLPAGGDTQYF. The CDR3 DNA reads TGCGCCAGCAGCTTGCCAGCCGGGGGAGATACGCAGTATTTT.

The CDR3 is CASAGHYSNQPQHF. Written as DNA, the CDR3 is TGTGCCTCAGCAGGACACTATAGCAATCAGCCCCAGCATTTT. The chain carries TRBV6-1 and TRBJ1-5; weak D call: TRBD1 (5 bases). CDR1 MNHNS and CDR2 SASEGT come from the germline V gene. V lost 11 bases and J 0 bases, leaving 14 bases between the germline ends. The CDR3 covers 14 residues.

CDR3 nucleotide sequence: TGTGCCAGCTCACCCGGACTAGCGGACACCGGGGAGCTGTTTTTT. The encoded protein is CASSPGLADTGELFF. The V gene is TRBV18, the J gene TRBJ2-2; TRBD2 aligns across 10 bases. Germline-derived CDR1 and CDR2 are KGHSH and LQKENI. With 3 bases clipped from V and 3 bases from J, the junction kept 1 base outside the gene matches. This CDR3 region has 15 residues.

The V and J genes are TRBV28 and TRBJ1-2; D is perhaps TRBD1 (6 bases). Germline loops: CDR1 MDHEN, CDR2 SYDVKM. CDR3 length: 15 amino acids. Trimming left V 10 bases short and J 3 bases short, with 21 bases between. The CDR3 protein is CAMGGGQAGDYGYTF. The CDR3 DNA reads as TGTGCCATGGGCGGTGGGCAAGCAGGGGACTATGGCTACACCTTC.

The chain is built from TRBV7-2 and TRBJ2-1; tentative D call: TRBD1 (6 bases). This CDR3 is 14 amino acids long. V shed 2 bases and J shed 7 bases, with 12 bases lying between them. CDR1 SGHTA and CDR2 FQGNSA come from the germline V gene. The CDR3 here is CASSLRSRGNEQFF. DNA of the CDR3: TGTGCCAGCAGCTTACGTTCAAGGGGGAATGAGCAGTTCTTC.

The genes are TRBV19 and TRBJ2-3; D is possibly TRBD2 (5 bases). This CDR3 contains 16 residues. Trimming shortened V by 3 bases and J by 6 bases, and 19 bases separated the two germline ends. Germline CDR1 reads LNHDA; CDR2 reads SQIVND (reference sequence). The CDR3 sequence: CASSIRKDWRSDTQYF. The CDR3 DNA reads as TGTGCCAGTAGTATTCGTAAGGATTGGAGGAGCGATACGCAGTATTTT. Variable domain in full (rest from reference TRBV19 and TRBJ2-3): DGGITQSPKYLFRKEGQNVTLSCEQNLNHDAMYWYRQDPGQGLRLIYYSQIVNDFQKGDIAEGYSVSREKKESFPLTVTSAQKNPTAFYLCASSIRKDWRSDTQYFGPGTRLTVL.

The gene calls are TRBV29-1 and TRBJ2-1, with 13 bases fitting TRBD2. The CDR3 is 17 residues long. Germline trimming cut 2 bases from V and 11 bases from J; bases unmatched to any gene: 15. The germline V gene encodes CDR1 SQVTM and CDR2 ANQGSEA. CDR3 coding DNA: TGCAGCGTTGAACAGGGACTAGCGGGACCCTACAATGATAAGCAGTTCTTC. It translates to CSVEQGLAGPYNDKQFF.

The J gene is TRBJ2-3, the V gene TRBV6-5; 8 bases agree with TRBD2. Germline values: CDR1 MNHEY, CDR2 SVGAGI. This CDR3 contains 14 residues. V lost 5 bases and J lost 6; bases outside the gene matches: 7. The CDR3 region is CASSRSGRRDTQYF. Here the CDR3 DNA reads TGTGCCAGCAGTCGAAGCGGGAGAAGGGATACGCAGTATTTT.

The gene calls are TRBV19 and TRBJ1-5; a possible D gene is TRBD1 (5 bases). V lost 1 base, J lost 4 bases, and 14 bases lay in between. The CDR3 runs 16 residues. Germline CDR1 reads LNHDA; CDR2 reads SQIVND (reference sequence). The CDR3 coding sequence is TGTGCCAGTAGTATAGCCCCGGGGGTGTGGAATCAGCCCCAGCATTTT. It codes for CASSIAPGVWNQPQHF.

This chain joins TRBV5-4 and TRBJ1-4; 10 bases map to TRBD1. V shed 6 bases and J 10 bases; nucleotides not matched to a gene: 9. In germline, CDR1 is SGHNT, CDR2 YYREEE (reference sequence). The CDR3 spans 14 residues. CDR3 sequence: CASTRGTGEGKLFF. The CDR3 region has the DNA TGTGCCAGCACCAGAGGGACAGGGGAAGGAAAACTGTTTTTT.

The chain carries TRBV2 and TRBJ1-2; perhaps TRBD1 as D (6 bases). The germline CDR1 and CDR2 sequences are SNHLY and FYNNEI. Trimming shortened V by 1 base and J by 8 bases, and 17 bases separated the two germline ends. The CDR3 runs 15 residues. The DNA for the CDR3 is TGTGCCAGCAGTGAAGGGGGCGGGGGCTTTGTGGGCTACACCTTC. This codes for CASSEGGGGFVGYTF.